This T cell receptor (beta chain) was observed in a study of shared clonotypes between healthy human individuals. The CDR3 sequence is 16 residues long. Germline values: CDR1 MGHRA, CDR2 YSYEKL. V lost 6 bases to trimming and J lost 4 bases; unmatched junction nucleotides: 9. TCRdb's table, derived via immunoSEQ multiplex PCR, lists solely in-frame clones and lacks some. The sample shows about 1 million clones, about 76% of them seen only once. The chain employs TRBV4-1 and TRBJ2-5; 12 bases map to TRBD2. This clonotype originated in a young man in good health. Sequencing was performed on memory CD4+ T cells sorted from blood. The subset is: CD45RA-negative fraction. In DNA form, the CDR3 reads TGCGCCAGCAGAACTGGACTAGCGGGGAAGGGAGAGACCCAGTACTTC. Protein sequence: CASRTGLAGKGETQYF.